The rows below give T cell receptor beta chains drawn from one sample of a study of cytomegalovirus exposure and HLA in healthy donors. The table came from immunoSEQ multiplex PCR; TCRdb's copy has only in-frame clones and leaves some out. Of roughly 66,000 clones listed, about 84% are singletons. The sample comprised PBMCs. These receptors all stem from a man aged 18 to 29 in good health and CMV-seropositive. Each CDR3 is given with its conserved first and last residue. D genes are given only for firm matches. A row's size may be missing; if present it is once, few, many or a size class.

clone_size,j_call,cdr3_length,v_call,d_call,cdr3_nt,cdr3_aa
-,TRBJ1-2,16,TRBV29-1,-,TGCAGCGTGGTATTCCTACAGGGACCTCCCAACTATGGCTACACCTTC,CSVVFLQGPPNYGYTF
-,TRBJ1-2,13,TRBV27,-,TGTGCCAGCAGTTTGGGAGGGGGAGATGGCTACACCTTC,CASSLGGGDGYTF
few,TRBJ2-3,15,TRBV2,-,TGTGCCAGCAGTGAATCCGGGGGGCGCACAGATACGCAGTATTTT,CASSESGGRTDTQYF
-,TRBJ2-5,15,TRBV4-2,TRBD1,TGTGCCAGCAGCCAAGGAGGGGGCTCCAGGGAGACCCAGTACTTC,CASSQGGGSRETQYF
-,TRBJ1-1,13,TRBV30,-,TGTGCCTGGAGTACCCTACCGAACACTGAAGCTTTCTTT,CAWSTLPNTEAFF
-,TRBJ2-7,15,TRBV4-1,-,TGCGCCAGCAGCCAAGGCTGGGGGGGACAGGACGAGCAGTACTTC,CASSQGWGGQDEQYF
-,TRBJ1-1,14,TRBV6-5,-,TGTGCCAGCAGTTACTCTCCGGGATTGACTGAAGCTTTCTTT,CASSYSPGLTEAFF
-,TRBJ2-5,13,TRBV30,-,TGTGCCTGGAGTGTACAGGGTACCGGCACCCAGTACTTC,CAWSVQGTGTQYF
-,TRBJ1-4,14,TRBV30,-,TGTGCCTGGCCTTGGCAGGGGAGTAATGAAAAACTGTTTTTT,CAWPWQGSNEKLFF
-,TRBJ2-5,14,TRBV30,TRBD1,TGTGCCTGGACCAGGGGACAGCGTCTGGAGACCCAGTACTTC,CAWTRGQRLETQYF
-,TRBJ2-1,13,TRBV7-2,-,TGTGCCAGCAGTCGACCGGCGGCTAATGAGCAGTTCTTC,CASSRPAANEQFF
-,TRBJ2-3,16,TRBV4-2,TRBD2,TGTGCCAGCAGCCAAGTCTCGGGAGGGCCAACAGATACGCAGTATTTT,CASSQVSGGPTDTQYF
-,TRBJ2-3,14,TRBV7-3,TRBD2,TGTGCCAGCAGCCCCGGGACTAGAGCAGATACGCAGTATTTT,CASSPGTRADTQYF
once,TRBJ2-7,15,TRBV7-9,-,TGTGCCAGCAGCTTAGCAGCTAGCGTGGCCTACGAGCAGTACTTC,CASSLAASVAYEQYF
-,TRBJ2-7,15,TRBV7-8,-,TGTGCCAGCAGCCGGGGGTCGGGCGGGACCTACGAGCAGTACTTC,CASSRGSGGTYEQYF
-,TRBJ1-1,15,TRBV7-9,-,TGTGCCAGCAGCCCATTCGGACGGGAGAACACTGAAGCTTTCTTT,CASSPFGRENTEAFF
once,TRBJ1-3,14,TRBV6-5,TRBD1,TGTGCCAGCAGGAAGGGGGCTGATGGAAACACCATATATTTT,CASRKGADGNTIYF
-,TRBJ2-7,14,TRBV9,TRBD2,TGTGCCAGCAGCTTACGGACTAGCGTCGGAGAGCAGTACTTC,CASSLRTSVGEQYF
few,TRBJ2-5,13,TRBV5-1,-,TGCGCCAGCAGCTTGGAGCCTCGGGAGACCCAGTACTTC,CASSLEPRETQYF
-,TRBJ1-6,13,TRBV27,-,TGTGCCAGCACCCCTCGGGGGTTTTCACCCCTCCACTTT,CASTPRGFSPLHF
-,TRBJ2-5,13,TRBV30,TRBD1,TGTGCCTACGCGACAGGGAGCTGGGAGACCCAGTACTTC,CAYATGSWETQYF
few,TRBJ1-1,14,TRBV11-2,-,TGTGCCAGCGGGAACGTGGCATGGACAACTGAAGCTTTCTTT,CASGNVAWTTEAFF